The 2 T cell receptor beta chains listed next were all sequenced from one sample in a study of identical twins. TCRdb used MiXCR to reprocess the 5' RACE reads, holding one entry per CDR3 protein. The sample has 420,000 or so distinct CDR3 sequences, roughly 20% seen once; the top ten hold around 12%. Sequencing was performed on naive T cells sorted from blood. All receptors come from a man aged 45-65 years in good health.

The chain joins TRBV10-3 to TRBJ2-5; D gene unclear. Germline-derived CDR1 and CDR2 are ENHRY and SYGVKD. V dropped 6 bases and J dropped 3 bases, with 11 bases sitting between them. The CDR3 is 13 amino acids. The CDR3 region is CAISPSGEETQYF. The CDR3 DNA reads TGTGCCATCAGCCCCAGTGGGGAAGAGACCCAGTACTTC.

On this clonotype itself: A far larger clone is one nucleotide away, so this likely arose from a read error. V usage is TRBV14 and J usage is TRBJ2-5; D is undetermined. CDR1 is SGHDN, CDR2 FVKESK, per germline. Trimming cost V 0 bases and J 7 bases, with 6 bases left between them. This CDR3 is built from 12 residues. This CDR3 is CASSQDRATQYF. DNA of the CDR3: TGTGCCAGCAGCCAAGATAGGGCGACCCAGTACTTC. The full variable domain, rest sourced from reference TRBV14 and TRBJ2-5, is EAGVTQFPSHSVIEKGQTVTLRCDPISGHDNLYWYRRVMGKEIKFLLHFVKESKQDESGMPNNRFLAERTGGTYSTLKVQPAELEDSGVYFCASSQDRATQYFGPGTRLLVL.